Listed below are T cell receptor beta chains from one sample, sequenced in a study of cytomegalovirus exposure and HLA in healthy donors. Only in-frame clones appear in the TCRdb table, and some are missing; sequencing was by immunoSEQ multiplex PCR. The table lists about 150,000 clones, 86% of them singletons. Sequencing used PBMCs. These receptors were collected from a young woman in good health and CMV-seronegative. CDR3s include the opening cysteine and the closing phenylalanine or tryptophan. D genes are given only for firm matches. Size is omitted from some rows. Given values are once, few, many or a class for expanded clones.

cdr3_nt cdr3_aa j_call d_call v_call clone_size
TGTGCCAGCAGTTACGGGGGCCACGGGCAGTACTTC CASSYGGHGQYF TRBJ2-7 NA TRBV6-6 NA
TGCGCCAGCAGCCAAGAAACCGCGACCTACGAGCAGTACTTC CASSQETATYEQYF TRBJ2-7 NA TRBV4-1 NA
TGTGCCAGCAGCCAATCCCTAGTACCCGGGGAGGAGACCCAGTACTTC CASSQSLVPGEETQYF TRBJ2-5 NA TRBV4-2 NA
TGCGCCGCGAAGCCCGGGACAGGGGGTTGGGGGGCTTTCTTT CAAKPGTGGWGAFF TRBJ1-1 TRBD1 TRBV23-1 NA
TGTGCCAGCAGCTTGTACCCAGGTCCCTACGAGCAGTACTTC CASSLYPGPYEQYF TRBJ2-7 NA TRBV5-4 once
TGTGCCAGTAGTATTGGGACGGGGGGGTTTGAAGCTTTCTTT CASSIGTGGFEAFF TRBJ1-1 NA TRBV19 NA
TGTGCCAGCAGCTTAATCCTAGCGGAGAACACCGGGGAGCTGTTTTTT CASSLILAENTGELFF TRBJ2-2 TRBD2 TRBV7-8 NA
TGTGCCAGCAGTGAAGCAGGGGGCACTGAAGCTTTCTTT CASSEAGGTEAFF TRBJ1-1 NA TRBV2 NA
TGTGCCAGCAGCCAAGGTGGGGGGGCCTCCTACAATGAGCAGTTCTTC CASSQGGGASYNEQFF TRBJ2-1 NA TRBV4-2 NA
TGTGCCAGCCGCCGGGACAGGGTTGAAAAACTGTTTTTT CASRRDRVEKLFF TRBJ1-4 TRBD1 TRBV27 NA
TGTGCCAGCAGCTTAGGGGGGGCTTTTACTAGCGGGGGATCCAATGAGCAGTTCTTC CASSLGGAFTSGGSNEQFF TRBJ2-1 TRBD2 TRBV13 NA
TGTGCCTGGAGTGTACATAGAGTCGGGGGCTACACCTTC CAWSVHRVGGYTF TRBJ1-2 NA TRBV30 NA
TGTGCCAGCAGTTACTCAATATCCGGGGAGCTGTTTTTT CASSYSISGELFF TRBJ2-2 NA TRBV6-6 NA
TGCGCCAGCAGCCCTAGCGGGGGGATGTCCTACAATGAGCAGTTCTTC CASSPSGGMSYNEQFF TRBJ2-1 TRBD2 TRBV4-1 NA
TGTGCCAGCAGCCTCAACCGACAGGGGAGCACAGATACGCAGTATTTT CASSLNRQGSTDTQYF TRBJ2-3 TRBD1 TRBV7-8 NA
TGTGCCAGCAGCGAAATAGCGGGAGTGGCAGATACGCAGTATTTT CASSEIAGVADTQYF TRBJ2-3 TRBD2 TRBV9 NA
TGTGCCAGTAGTGCCACGGGAGGGCCTGGCGAGCAGTACTTC CASSATGGPGEQYF TRBJ2-7 TRBD2 TRBV19 NA
TGCGCCAGCAGCTTGTGGGGCTACTCCTACGAGCAGTACTTC CASSLWGYSYEQYF TRBJ2-7 NA TRBV5-1 NA
TGTGCCAGCAGTTACACCCTGGACAGCTACTATGGCTACACCTTC CASSYTLDSYYGYTF TRBJ1-2 NA TRBV6-5 NA
TGCGCCAGCAGCCGATCCGGGACTACCAGCTCCTACAATGAGCAGTTCTTC CASSRSGTTSSYNEQFF TRBJ2-1 TRBD2 TRBV4-1 few
TGTGCCAGCAGCCCCCCCGGGATAGCGGAGTTTAATGAGCAGTTCTTC CASSPPGIAEFNEQFF TRBJ2-1 NA TRBV7-3 once
TGTGCCAGCAGCACGGGACTAGCGGGAGAATCAGATACGCAGTATTTT CASSTGLAGESDTQYF TRBJ2-3 NA TRBV21-1 NA
TGTGCCAGCAGCTCTGGAGGGGCGAGCTCTGGAAACACCATATATTTT CASSSGGASSGNTIYF TRBJ1-3 NA TRBV5-4 once
TGTGCCAGCAGGGGGCGCCCCAGGGGCAGGGAAGAGACCCAGTACTTC CASRGRPRGREETQYF TRBJ2-5 NA TRBV28 NA
TGCGCCAGCAGCCGCACCGTGACAGTAATCACAGATACGCAGTATTTT CASSRTVTVITDTQYF TRBJ2-3 NA TRBV4-1 NA
TGTGCCAGTAGTATAGAACCAGGGTACGAGCAGTACTTC CASSIEPGYEQYF TRBJ2-7 NA TRBV19 NA
TGTGCCAGCAGATCCGGGTGGCAGGGTGAAAAACTGTTTTTT CASRSGWQGEKLFF TRBJ1-4 NA TRBV27 NA
TGTGCCAGCAGCTTAGATCAGCCGGAGGTGAACACCATATATTTT CASSLDQPEVNTIYF TRBJ1-3 NA TRBV7-2 few
TGTGCCAGCAGTCCTCGACAGAGACGGGATGGCTACACCTTC CASSPRQRRDGYTF TRBJ1-2 NA TRBV27 NA
TGTGCCAGCACTCATACCCCGGACGGGGTCTATGGCTACACCTTC CASTHTPDGVYGYTF TRBJ1-2 NA TRBV6-6 NA
TGTGCCAGCAGTTTATCGGTGCCCTCATTTGCCTACGAGCAGTACTTC CASSLSVPSFAYEQYF TRBJ2-7 NA TRBV27 NA
TGTGCCAGCAGCCTTAGCGGGGGGCAGGGAGAGCAGTACTTC CASSLSGGQGEQYF TRBJ2-7 TRBD2 TRBV7-9 NA
TGTGCCAGCAGCGTAGCGACCGCAAGGGACACCTCGACCGGGGAGCTGTTTTTT CASSVATARDTSTGELFF TRBJ2-2 NA TRBV9 NA
TGTGCCAGCAGCCACGGGGGTGAGTCTGGCTCCTACGAGCAGTACTTC CASSHGGESGSYEQYF TRBJ2-7 NA TRBV28 NA
TGTGCTAGTGGACCCATGGAGCAGGGGCCCAAACGATACGAGCAGTACTTC CASGPMEQGPKRYEQYF TRBJ2-7 NA TRBV12-5 few
TGTGCCAGCAGCCCCTGGGGGGGCACTGAAGCTTTCTTT CASSPWGGTEAFF TRBJ1-1 NA TRBV7-9 NA
TGTGCCAGCAGACCACAGGGGGACTATGGCTACACCTTC CASRPQGDYGYTF TRBJ1-2 TRBD1 TRBV28 NA
TGTGCCTGGAGTCGGACAGATAGCAATCAGCCCCAGCATTTT CAWSRTDSNQPQHF TRBJ1-5 NA TRBV30 NA
TGCGCCAGCAGCTTGGTTGAGCCCACTGAAGCTTTCTTT CASSLVEPTEAFF TRBJ1-1 NA TRBV5-1 few
TGTGCCAGTAGTTTAACAGGGGTGTACGAGCAGTACTTC CASSLTGVYEQYF TRBJ2-7 TRBD1 TRBV19 NA
TGTGCCAGCAGCCCGCCGGGACAGAGAGCCCCGGAATCACCCCTCCACTTT CASSPPGQRAPESPLHF TRBJ1-6 TRBD1 TRBV5-6 NA
TGTGCCAGCAGCTTAAATCGTGGGGCTAGCACAGATACGCAGTATTTT CASSLNRGASTDTQYF TRBJ2-3 NA TRBV7-2 NA
TGTGCCAGCAGTTTACGGTTACCCCTCCTCCAAGAATATAATGAAAAACTGTTTTTT CASSLRLPLLQEYNEKLFF TRBJ1-4 NA TRBV28 NA
TGTGCCAGCAGTGAAATCGATGGACAGGGGAACACTGAAGCTTTCTTT CASSEIDGQGNTEAFF TRBJ1-1 TRBD1 TRBV6-1 NA
TGTGCCAGCAGCTCCGGGAACAGGGGTCTCTACGGCTACACCTTC CASSSGNRGLYGYTF TRBJ1-2 TRBD1 TRBV11-2 NA
TGTGCCAGCAGCCCGACTAGCGTCGGCGGGGAGCTGTTTTTT CASSPTSVGGELFF TRBJ2-2 TRBD2 TRBV7-3 NA
TGTGCCAGCAGTATAGGGACAGGGGATGCCGGGGAGCTGTTTTTT CASSIGTGDAGELFF TRBJ2-2 TRBD1 TRBV27 NA
TGTGCCAGCAGTCGAAGGGGGAATCAGCCCCAGCATTTT CASSRRGNQPQHF TRBJ1-5 NA TRBV27 NA